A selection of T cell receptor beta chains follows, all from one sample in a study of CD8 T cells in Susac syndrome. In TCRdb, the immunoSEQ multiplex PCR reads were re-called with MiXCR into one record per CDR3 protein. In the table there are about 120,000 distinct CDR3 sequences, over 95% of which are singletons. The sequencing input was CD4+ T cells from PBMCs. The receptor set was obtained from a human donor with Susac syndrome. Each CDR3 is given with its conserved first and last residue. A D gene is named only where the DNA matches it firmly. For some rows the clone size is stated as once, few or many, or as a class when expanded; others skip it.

cdr3_aa: CASSWTGKEGGYTF; cdr3_nt: TGTGCCAGCAGTTGGACAGGGAAGGAGGGAGGCTACACCTTC; clone_size: .; v_call: TRBV6-5; d_call: TRBD1; cdr3_length: 14; j_call: TRBJ1-2
cdr3_aa: CASSLLTGELFF; cdr3_nt: TGTGCCAGCAGTTTACTTACCGGGGAGCTGTTTTTT; clone_size: .; v_call: TRBV28; d_call: .; cdr3_length: 12; j_call: TRBJ2-2
cdr3_aa: CASSTAGTGPEQYF; cdr3_nt: TGTGCCAGCAGTACTGCCGGGACAGGGCCCGAGCAGTACTTC; clone_size: .; v_call: TRBV12-3/TRBV12-4; d_call: TRBD1; cdr3_length: 14; j_call: TRBJ2-7
cdr3_aa: CASSQEGTMLGGTQYF; cdr3_nt: TGCGCCAGCAGCCAAGAGGGGACGATGCTTGGTGGGACCCAGTACTTC; clone_size: .; v_call: TRBV4-1; d_call: .; cdr3_length: 16; j_call: TRBJ2-5
cdr3_aa: CASSLEGGPSGELFF; cdr3_nt: TGCGCCAGCAGCTTGGAGGGAGGGCCCTCCGGGGAGCTGTTTTTT; clone_size: .; v_call: TRBV5-1; d_call: TRBD2; cdr3_length: 15; j_call: TRBJ2-2
cdr3_aa: CASSFAGTPHEQYF; cdr3_nt: TGTGCCAGCAGCTTTGCCGGGACACCCCACGAGCAGTACTTC; clone_size: .; v_call: TRBV7-2; d_call: .; cdr3_length: 14; j_call: TRBJ2-7
cdr3_aa: CASSPRSGYSGANVLTF; cdr3_nt: TGTGCCAGCAGCCCCCGCAGCGGGTACTCTGGGGCCAACGTCCTGACTTTC; clone_size: .; v_call: TRBV3-1; d_call: .; cdr3_length: 17; j_call: TRBJ2-6
cdr3_aa: CASKWGALGQETQYF; cdr3_nt: TGTGCCAGCAAATGGGGGGCGTTAGGTCAAGAGACCCAGTACTTC; clone_size: .; v_call: TRBV12-3/TRBV12-4; d_call: .; cdr3_length: 15; j_call: TRBJ2-5
cdr3_aa: CASSLGAGGKGFDRNQPQHF; cdr3_nt: TGTGCCAGCAGTTTAGGGGCAGGGGGCAAGGGATTTGATCGCAATCAGCCCCAGCATTTT; clone_size: .; v_call: TRBV12-3/TRBV12-4; d_call: TRBD1; cdr3_length: 20; j_call: TRBJ1-5
cdr3_aa: CASSLRGVNGYTF; cdr3_nt: TGCGCCAGCAGCTTGCGGGGTGTCAATGGCTACACCTTC; clone_size: once; v_call: TRBV5-1; d_call: .; cdr3_length: 13; j_call: TRBJ1-2
cdr3_aa: CASSQARQQGAQAFF; cdr3_nt: TGCGCCAGCAGCCAAGCGAGGCAACAGGGGGCTCAAGCTTTCTTT; clone_size: .; v_call: TRBV4-1; d_call: TRBD1; cdr3_length: 15; j_call: TRBJ1-1
cdr3_aa: CASTRRSNQPQHF; cdr3_nt: TGTGCCAGCACCCGGAGGAGCAATCAGCCCCAGCATTTT; clone_size: .; v_call: TRBV12-3/TRBV12-4; d_call: .; cdr3_length: 13; j_call: TRBJ1-5
cdr3_aa: CASSRWTGSQETQYF; cdr3_nt: TGTGCCAGCAGCCGTTGGACGGGATCCCAAGAGACCCAGTACTTC; clone_size: .; v_call: TRBV7-9; d_call: .; cdr3_length: 15; j_call: TRBJ2-5
cdr3_aa: CSADSGRVVNEQFF; cdr3_nt: TGCAGTGCAGACAGCGGGAGGGTAGTCAATGAGCAGTTCTTC; clone_size: .; v_call: TRBV20-1; d_call: TRBD2; cdr3_length: 14; j_call: TRBJ2-1
cdr3_aa: CASSPQGNVNTEAFF; cdr3_nt: TGTGCCAGCAGTCCCCAGGGGAACGTGAACACTGAAGCTTTCTTT; clone_size: .; v_call: TRBV28; d_call: .; cdr3_length: 15; j_call: TRBJ1-1
cdr3_aa: CSVMDGTDTQYF; cdr3_nt: TGCAGCGTGATGGACGGCACAGATACGCAGTATTTT; clone_size: .; v_call: TRBV29-1; d_call: .; cdr3_length: 12; j_call: TRBJ2-3
cdr3_aa: CASSENRDYGYTF; cdr3_nt: TGCGCCAGCAGCGAGAACAGGGACTATGGCTACACCTTC; clone_size: .; v_call: TRBV5-1; d_call: .; cdr3_length: 13; j_call: TRBJ1-2
cdr3_aa: CASRVGTDSQDTQYF; cdr3_nt: TGTGCCAGCAGGGTAGGGACTGACAGTCAAGATACGCAGTATTTT; clone_size: .; v_call: TRBV12-3/TRBV12-4; d_call: .; cdr3_length: 15; j_call: TRBJ2-3
cdr3_aa: CASSQDRRRTRGAEAFF; cdr3_nt: TGTGCCAGCAGCCAAGATCGGCGGCGAACACGGGGAGCTGAAGCTTTCTTT; clone_size: .; v_call: TRBV3-1; d_call: .; cdr3_length: 17; j_call: TRBJ1-1
cdr3_aa: CASNGRYTGELFF; cdr3_nt: TGTGCCAGCAATGGGCGGTACACCGGGGAGCTGTTTTTT; clone_size: .; v_call: TRBV28; d_call: .; cdr3_length: 13; j_call: TRBJ2-2
cdr3_aa: CASSHDENYGYTF; cdr3_nt: TGTGCCAGCTCACACGACGAAAACTATGGCTACACCTTC; clone_size: .; v_call: TRBV18; d_call: .; cdr3_length: 13; j_call: TRBJ1-2
cdr3_aa: CASGLLSGGELFF; cdr3_nt: TGTGCCAGCGGACTCCTATCGGGCGGGGAGCTGTTTTTT; clone_size: .; v_call: TRBV3-1; d_call: .; cdr3_length: 13; j_call: TRBJ2-2
cdr3_aa: CASSLAGTGGFGETQYF; cdr3_nt: TGTGCCAGCAGCTTGGCTGGGACAGGTGGTTTCGGGGAGACCCAGTACTTC; clone_size: .; v_call: TRBV5-5; d_call: TRBD1; cdr3_length: 17; j_call: TRBJ2-5
cdr3_aa: CASSFRAAYEQYF; cdr3_nt: TGTGCCAGCAGTTTTCGGGCAGCCTACGAGCAGTACTTC; clone_size: .; v_call: TRBV12-3/TRBV12-4; d_call: .; cdr3_length: 13; j_call: TRBJ2-7
cdr3_aa: CASSWGERLSGNTIYF; cdr3_nt: TGTGCCAGCAGTTGGGGGGAGAGACTGTCTGGAAACACCATATATTTT; clone_size: .; v_call: TRBV12-3/TRBV12-4; d_call: .; cdr3_length: 16; j_call: TRBJ1-3
cdr3_aa: CSARGRIGELFF; cdr3_nt: TGCAGTGCTAGGGGTCGGATCGGGGAGCTGTTTTTT; clone_size: .; v_call: TRBV20-1; d_call: .; cdr3_length: 12; j_call: TRBJ2-2
cdr3_aa: CASSQAQGHGYTF; cdr3_nt: TGTGCCAGCAGCCAAGCACAGGGCCATGGCTACACCTTC; clone_size: .; v_call: TRBV3-1; d_call: .; cdr3_length: 13; j_call: TRBJ1-2
cdr3_aa: CASSPFTNTGELFF; cdr3_nt: TGTGCCAGCAGTCCCTTTACGAACACCGGGGAGCTGTTTTTT; clone_size: .; v_call: TRBV12-3/TRBV12-4; d_call: .; cdr3_length: 14; j_call: TRBJ2-2
cdr3_aa: CATSRGWAGGYTF; cdr3_nt: TGTGCCACCAGCAGAGGCTGGGCTGGCGGCTACACCTTC; clone_size: .; v_call: TRBV15; d_call: .; cdr3_length: 13; j_call: TRBJ1-2
cdr3_aa: CASRRTSGRNIQYF; cdr3_nt: TGTGCCAGCAGGAGGACTAGCGGGAGAAACATTCAGTACTTC; clone_size: .; v_call: TRBV2; d_call: TRBD2; cdr3_length: 14; j_call: TRBJ2-4
cdr3_aa: CASSQRLAGGLGANVLTF; cdr3_nt: TGTGCCAGCAGCCAGCGACTAGCGGGAGGTTTGGGGGCCAACGTCCTGACTTTC; clone_size: once; v_call: TRBV14; d_call: TRBD2; cdr3_length: 18; j_call: TRBJ2-6
cdr3_aa: CASSPPGQPGEQYF; cdr3_nt: TGTGCCAGCTCACCCCCGGGACAGCCGGGCGAGCAGTACTTC; clone_size: .; v_call: TRBV18; d_call: TRBD1; cdr3_length: 14; j_call: TRBJ2-7
cdr3_aa: CASSLEDEQYF; cdr3_nt: TGTGCCAGCAGTCTAGAGGACGAGCAGTACTTC; clone_size: .; v_call: TRBV28; d_call: .; cdr3_length: 11; j_call: TRBJ2-7
cdr3_aa: CASRPILTSGRYHEQYF; cdr3_nt: TGTGCCAGCAGACCAATTCTGACTAGCGGGAGGTACCACGAGCAGTACTTC; clone_size: .; v_call: TRBV6-1; d_call: TRBD2; cdr3_length: 17; j_call: TRBJ2-7
cdr3_aa: CASRPLSTDTQYF; cdr3_nt: TGCGCCAGCCGCCCACTAAGCACAGATACGCAGTATTTT; clone_size: .; v_call: TRBV5-1; d_call: .; cdr3_length: 13; j_call: TRBJ2-3
cdr3_aa: CATSRGSGMNTGELFF; cdr3_nt: TGTGCCACCAGCAGAGGCTCAGGCATGAACACCGGGGAGCTGTTTTTT; clone_size: .; v_call: TRBV15; d_call: .; cdr3_length: 16; j_call: TRBJ2-2
cdr3_aa: CASSSGTGQIGPQHF; cdr3_nt: TGTGCCAGCAGCTCCGGGACAGGGCAGATAGGGCCCCAGCATTTT; clone_size: .; v_call: TRBV9; d_call: TRBD1; cdr3_length: 15; j_call: TRBJ1-5
cdr3_aa: CASSFSFGTDTQYF; cdr3_nt: TGTGCCAGCAGCTTTAGTTTTGGCACAGATACGCAGTATTTT; clone_size: .; v_call: TRBV7-9; d_call: .; cdr3_length: 14; j_call: TRBJ2-3
cdr3_aa: CASSTRDRGHYGYTF; cdr3_nt: TGTGCCAGTAGTACTCGGGACAGGGGGCACTATGGCTACACCTTC; clone_size: .; v_call: TRBV19; d_call: TRBD1; cdr3_length: 15; j_call: TRBJ1-2
cdr3_aa: CASTLTWDLNYGYTF; cdr3_nt: TGTGCCAGTACCCTCACTTGGGACCTCAACTATGGCTACACCTTC; clone_size: .; v_call: TRBV19; d_call: .; cdr3_length: 15; j_call: TRBJ1-2
cdr3_aa: CASSLNLGGELFF; cdr3_nt: TGTGCCAGCAGCTTGAACCTGGGCGGGGAGCTGTTTTTT; clone_size: .; v_call: TRBV7-9; d_call: .; cdr3_length: 13; j_call: TRBJ2-2
cdr3_aa: CASSLDTQWETQYF; cdr3_nt: TGTGCCAGCAGCTTAGACACCCAGTGGGAGACCCAGTACTTC; clone_size: .; v_call: TRBV11-1; d_call: .; cdr3_length: 14; j_call: TRBJ2-5
cdr3_aa: CASRRTGVATGELFF; cdr3_nt: TGTGCCAGCAGGCGCACAGGGGTCGCCACCGGGGAGCTGTTTTTT; clone_size: .; v_call: TRBV13; d_call: TRBD1; cdr3_length: 15; j_call: TRBJ2-2
cdr3_aa: CASSLVGQGTAGELFF; cdr3_nt: TGTGCCAGCAGCTTGGTCGGACAGGGAACGGCCGGGGAGCTGTTTTTT; clone_size: .; v_call: TRBV5-4; d_call: TRBD1; cdr3_length: 16; j_call: TRBJ2-2
cdr3_aa: CSAIRTSGTTGELFF; cdr3_nt: TGCAGTGCTATCCGGACTAGCGGGACCACCGGGGAGCTGTTTTTT; clone_size: .; v_call: TRBV20-1; d_call: TRBD2; cdr3_length: 15; j_call: TRBJ2-2
cdr3_aa: CASSLARRQRETQYF; cdr3_nt: TGTGCCAGCAGCTTAGCGCGGAGGCAAAGGGAGACCCAGTACTTC; clone_size: .; v_call: TRBV7-2; d_call: .; cdr3_length: 15; j_call: TRBJ2-5
cdr3_aa: CASSLRTSGGGADTQYF; cdr3_nt: TGTGCCAGCAGCCTCAGGACTAGCGGGGGGGGCGCAGATACGCAGTATTTT; clone_size: .; v_call: TRBV7-8; d_call: TRBD2; cdr3_length: 17; j_call: TRBJ2-3
cdr3_aa: CASSVWQGNTEAFF; cdr3_nt: TGTGCCAGCAGCGTTTGGCAGGGGAACACTGAAGCTTTCTTT; clone_size: .; v_call: TRBV9; d_call: .; cdr3_length: 14; j_call: TRBJ1-1
cdr3_aa: CASSRGLAGAYEQYF; cdr3_nt: TGTGCCAGCAGCCGGGGACTAGCGGGAGCCTACGAGCAGTACTTC; clone_size: .; v_call: TRBV3-1; d_call: TRBD2; cdr3_length: 15; j_call: TRBJ2-7